What follows is one T cell receptor (beta chain) and its context. Profiling relied on immunoSEQ multiplex PCR, and the TCRdb table lists in-frame clones only, not all of them. This sample carries 96,000 or so clones, about 88% of them seen once, and the ten largest clones take roughly 3%. This sample stems from a study of blood T cell repertoires in COVID-19. The sample was peripheral blood. The TCR sequence derives from a woman older than 75 with acute or convalescent COVID-19.

DNA for the CDR3: TGTGCCAGCAGTCGGACTAGCGGGGTAACAGATACGCAGTATTTT. Its translation is CASSRTSGVTDTQYF. The V and J genes are TRBV27 and TRBJ2-3, with 12 bases lining up with TRBD2. Trimming took 5 bases from V and 3 from J; bases not matched to a gene: 3. The CDR3 contains 15 residues. Germline V gives CDR1 MNHEY, CDR2 SMNVEV (reference sequence).